The 26 T cell receptor beta chains presented below share a single source sample, sequenced in a study of cytomegalovirus exposure and HLA in healthy donors. Sequencing used immunoSEQ multiplex PCR; TCRdb keeps in-frame clones, though not all of them. The repertoire holds about 200,000 clones, roughly 88% seen once, with around an eighth in the top ten. Sequenced input: PBMCs. These TCRs come from a woman in her 30s in good health and CMV-seropositive.

The chain is built from TRBV11-3 and TRBJ2-3, with 7 positions matching TRBD1. V lost 2 bases to trimming and J lost 4 bases; unmatched junction nucleotides: 3. Germline CDR1 SGHNT, CDR2 YENEEA. The CDR3 extends over 14 amino acids. This CDR3 reads CASSLRQGADTQYF. The DNA for the CDR3 is TGTGCCAGCAGCTTAAGACAGGGTGCAGATACGCAGTATTTT.

This clone occurred once. The chain links TRBV5-4 to TRBJ2-7; a possible D gene is TRBD2 (5 bases). Trimming cost V 4 bases and J 3 bases, with 17 bases left between them. The CDR3 loop spans 15 amino acids. Germline lookup yields CDR1 SGHNT and CDR2 YYREEE (reference sequence). The CDR3: CASSPNPQAGYEQYF. DNA for the CDR3: TGTGCCAGCAGCCCAAATCCCCAGGCGGGCTACGAGCAGTACTTC.

The rearrangement uses TRBV6-6 and TRBJ1-1; D ambiguous. The CDR3 is made up of 11 amino acids. Germline V gene data show CDR1 as MNHNY and CDR2 as SVGAGI (reference sequence). The V gene lost 5 bases and the J gene lost 2 bases, with 3 bases spanning the gap. The CDR3 region is CASSRNTEAFF. The CDR3 nucleotides are TGTGCCAGCAGTCGTAACACTGAAGCTTTCTTT.

The chain carries TRBV6-1 and TRBJ2-7, with a weak D call TRBD1 (6 bases). The V gene's germline CDR1 is MNHNS and CDR2 SASEGT. This CDR3 is 15 amino acids long. V was cut by 0 bases and J by 3 bases, with 12 bases left in between. The CDR3 sequence: CASSEALGHFYEQYF. CDR3 bases: TGTGCCAGCAGTGAAGCGTTGGGACACTTCTACGAGCAGTACTTC.

This chain connects TRBV29-1 to TRBJ1-5, with D perhaps matching TRBD1 (6 bases). V was cut by 6 bases and J by 0 bases, with 12 bases left in between. This CDR3 contains 14 residues. CDR1 SQVTM and CDR2 ANQGSEA come from the germline V gene. The CDR3 DNA sequence: TGCAGCGTAGCAGACAGGTATAGCAATCAGCCCCAGCATTTT. Its translation: CSVADRYSNQPQHF. Using reference TRBV29-1 and TRBJ1-5 for the parts outside the CDR3, the full variable domain is SAVISQKPSRDICQRGTSLTIQCQVDSQVTMMFWYRQQPGQSLTLIATANQGSEATYESGFVIDKFPISRPNLTFSTLTVSNMSPEDSSIYLCSVADRYSNQPQHFGDGTRLSIL.

The DNA for the CDR3 is TGTGCCACCAGCTCCTTTGCGGGCCCTCGTGAGCAGTTCTTC. As protein: CATSSFAGPREQFF. The V gene is TRBV15, the J gene TRBJ2-1; TRBD2 is a possible D gene (5 bases). Between the trimmed V and J ends, which lost 5 bases and 9 bases, there was a span of 17 bases. This CDR3 comprises 14 residues. CDR1 LNHNV and CDR2 YYDKDF come from the germline V gene (reference sequence). The whole variable domain, filled in from reference TRBV15 and TRBJ2-1, reads DAMVIQNPRYQVTQFGKPVTLSCSQTLNHNVMYWYQQKSSQAPKLLFHYYDKDFNNEADTPDNFQSRRPNTSFCFLDIRSPGLGDTAMYLCATSSFAGPREQFFGPGTRLTVL.

The chain uses TRBV6-5 and TRBJ1-3, with D uncertain. The V end was cut by 9 bases, the J end by 0 bases, with 6 bases between. CDR1 and CDR2 from the germline V gene are MNHEY and SVGAGI. The CDR3 spans 12 residues. The DNA of the CDR3 is TGTGCCAGTGGCAACTCTGGAAACACCATATATTTT. Residues: CASGNSGNTIYF.

V is TRBV5-4 and J is TRBJ1-1; 7 bases agree with TRBD1. V was pared by 4 bases and J by 11 bases, with 20 bases of the junction left unmatched. CDR1 SGHNT and CDR2 YYREEE come from the germline V gene (reference sequence). CDR3 length: 16 amino acids. In DNA form, the CDR3 reads TGTGCCAGCAGCACCGGGACAGCTCTAAACCTGAACAGGGCTTTCTTT. Its translation is CASSTGTALNLNRAFF.

This sequence joins TRBV13 and TRBJ2-1; 7 bases are a match to TRBD2. CDR1 PRHDT and CDR2 FYEKMQ come from the germline V gene (reference sequence). Germline trimming cut 1 base from V and 8 bases from J; bases unmatched to any gene: 5. This CDR3 comprises 14 residues. The CDR3 region has the DNA TGTGCCAGCAGCTTAGAGGTCCGGGAGGATGAGCAGTTCTTC. It codes for CASSLEVREDEQFF.

The chain has TRBV9 and TRBJ2-7; D possibly corresponds to TRBD1 (6 bases). V lost 5 bases and J 2 bases, leaving 14 bases between the germline ends. Germline V gene data show CDR1 as SGDLS and CDR2 as YYNGEE. The CDR3 has 14 amino acids. CDR3 residues: CASSSGTIPYEQYF. The CDR3 DNA is TGTGCCAGCAGTTCCGGGACAATCCCCTACGAGCAGTACTTC.

The V gene is TRBV19, the J gene TRBJ2-1; the D gene is possibly TRBD1 (5 bases). The CDR3 totals 12 residues. Germline CDR1 reads LNHDA; CDR2 reads SQIVND (reference sequence). V was trimmed by 3 bases and J by 9 bases, leaving 9 bases between them. The CDR3 region is CASSIVRGEQFF. CDR3 bases: TGTGCCAGTAGTATCGTTAGGGGTGAGCAGTTCTTC.

The chain combines TRBV5-1 with TRBJ2-1, with 7 bases aligning to TRBD1. The CDR3 totals 14 residues. Losses at the gene ends were 7 bases for V and 5 bases for J; bases not matched to a gene: 9. The germline gives CDR1 SGHRS, CDR2 YFSETQ. Written as DNA, the CDR3 is TGCGCCAGCCATTGGGACAGAGTAAACAATGAGCAGTTCTTC. Protein sequence: CASHWDRVNNEQFF. Filled out from reference TRBV5-1 and TRBJ2-1, the complete variable domain reads KAGVTQTPRYLIKTRGQQVTLSCSPISGHRSVSWYQQTPGQGLQFLFEYFSETQRNKGNFPGRFSGRQFSNSRSEMNVSTLELGDSALYLCASHWDRVNNEQFFGPGTRLTVL.

This chain joins TRBV10-1 and TRBJ2-7; 12 bases are a match to TRBD2. The junction had 7 bases not matched to a gene; V was cut back by 5 bases and J by 11 bases. The CDR3 extends over 13 amino acids. CDR1 is WNHNN, CDR2 SYGVQD, per germline (reference sequence). CDR3 sequence: CASSRLAGGPEYF. In DNA form, the CDR3 reads TGCGCCAGCAGTCGTCTAGCGGGAGGGCCGGAGTACTTC.

For this clone: At one end, the junction sequence differs from germline, possibly due to a read error. The chain recombines TRBV20-1 with TRBJ2-7; tentatively, D is TRBD1 (6 bases). CDR3 length equals 11 residues. The germline V gene has CDR1 DFQATT and CDR2 SNEGSKA (reference sequence). The CDR3 DNA is TGCAGTGTGAAATTTGGGGGCCACCCTCCATTC. Protein product: CSVKFGGHPPF.

The V gene is TRBV27, the J gene TRBJ1-1, with D maybe TRBD1 (6 bases). V gave up 6 bases and J gave up 0 bases, with 8 bases separating them. The CDR3 is made up of 13 amino acids. Germline lookup yields CDR1 MNHEY and CDR2 SMNVEV (reference sequence). The CDR3 nucleotides are TGTGCCAGCAGCACAGGGTTGAACACTGAAGCTTTCTTT. As protein: CASSTGLNTEAFF.

The CDR3 nucleotides are TGCGCCAGCAGTCGGGGGGAGTCGTACAATGAGCAGTTCTTC. Translating it yields CASSRGESYNEQFF. The chain links TRBV4-1 to TRBJ2-1, with TRBD2 identical over 7 bases. Germline V gene sequence: CDR1 MGHRA, CDR2 YSYEKL. This CDR3 has 14 residues. V gave up 6 bases and J gave up 4 bases; unmatched junction bases: 6.

V gene TRBV5-1 combines with J gene TRBJ1-2; D is perhaps TRBD1 (5 bases). The CDR3 covers 13 residues. The germline V gene encodes CDR1 SGHRS and CDR2 YFSETQ. Trimming removed 3 bases from V and 8 bases from J, with 14 bases in between. CDR3 in amino acids: CASSSTREGGYTF. The CDR3 DNA reads as TGCGCCAGCAGCTCGACCAGGGAAGGCGGCTACACCTTC. The full variable domain, rest sourced from reference TRBV5-1 and TRBJ1-2, is KAGVTQTPRYLIKTRGQQVTLSCSPISGHRSVSWYQQTPGQGLQFLFEYFSETQRNKGNFPGRFSGRQFSNSRSEMNVSTLELGDSALYLCASSSTREGGYTFGSGTRLTVV.

This clone was seen a single time. The chain has TRBV9 and TRBJ2-5; 10 bases are a match to TRBD2. Trimming cost V 3 bases and J 5 bases; bases outside gene matches: 7. The CDR3 consists of 15 residues. CDR1 is SGDLS and CDR2 is YYNGEE in the germline V gene. The CDR3 bases are TGTGCCAGCAGCGCAACACCGGGACTAGCGGAGACCCAGTACTTC. This encodes CASSATPGLAETQYF.

The chain combines TRBV27 with TRBJ1-1, with 7 bases matching TRBD1. Per the germline V gene, CDR1 is MNHEY and CDR2 is SMNVEV (reference sequence). The CDR3 sequence is 15 residues long. V was clipped by 2 bases and J by 0 bases; unmatched bases: 3. The CDR3 DNA follows: TGTGCCAGCAGTTTAAGGGGGCCCATGAACACTGAAGCTTTCTTT. It encodes CASSLRGPMNTEAFF.

Note on this clone: The same CDR3 also results from other DNA sequences found in this sample. The chain uses TRBV28 and TRBJ1-2; 10 bases agree with TRBD1. This CDR3 region has 13 residues. Germline V gene data show CDR1 as MDHEN and CDR2 as SYDVKM. Losses at the gene ends were 6 bases for V and 3 bases for J; bases not matched to a gene: 1. CDR3 sequence (DNA): TGTGCCAGCAGAGGACAGGGGGACTATGGCTACACCTTC. Translating gives CASRGQGDYGYTF.

The chain has TRBV4-1 and TRBJ2-1; tentatively, D is TRBD2 (6 bases). The germline CDR1 and CDR2 sequences are MGHRA and YSYEKL. The CDR3 has 11 residues. V lost 9 bases to trimming and J lost 9 bases, with 12 bases between them. The CDR3 DNA follows: TGCGCCAGTGGTTGGCGGGGTGAGCAGTTCTTC. As protein: CASGWRGEQFF.

The genes are TRBV4-1 and TRBJ2-7; 8 bases line up with TRBD1. CDR1 is MGHRA, CDR2 YSYEKL, per germline. The J segment lost 5 bases and the V segment lost 6 bases, leaving 12 bases of the junction unmatched. The CDR3 runs 15 residues. This CDR3 reads CASRLTPGQEHEQYF. CDR3 nucleotides: TGCGCCAGCAGACTAACACCGGGACAGGAACACGAGCAGTACTTC.

The V and J genes are TRBV5-1 and TRBJ2-7; possibly TRBD1 for D (5 bases). The CDR3 loop spans 14 amino acids. Trimming took off 2 bases at V and 6 bases at J, with 15 bases between the two ends. Germline-derived CDR1 and CDR2 are SGHRS and YFSETQ. The CDR3 protein is CASSLTAAQGEQYF. CDR3 sequence (DNA): TGCGCCAGCAGCTTAACGGCAGCTCAGGGCGAGCAGTACTTC.

The chain uses TRBV28 and TRBJ1-5, with TRBD1 matching 9 bases. This CDR3 is built from 14 residues. Germline CDR1 MDHEN, CDR2 SYDVKM. J gave up 5 bases and V 6 bases, and 5 bases lay outside the gene matches. CDR3 coding DNA: TGTGCCAGCAGGGGACAGGGAACTGATCAGCCCCAGCATTTT. This translates into CASRGQGTDQPQHF. The whole variable domain, filled in from reference TRBV28 and TRBJ1-5, reads DVKVTQSSRYLVKRTGEKVFLECVQDMDHENMFWYRQDPGLGLRLIYFSYDVKMKEKGDIPEGYSVSREKKERFSLILESASTNQTSMYLCASRGQGTDQPQHFGDGTRLSIL.

Written as DNA, the CDR3 is TGTGCCTGGAGGGGGGGCTACAATGAGCAGTTCTTC. Protein: CAWRGGYNEQFF. The chain employs TRBV30 and TRBJ2-1, with a tentative D call TRBD2 (6 bases). V lost 3 bases, J lost 3 bases, and 6 bases lay in between. This CDR3 contains 12 residues. Germline-derived CDR1 and CDR2 are GTSNPN and SVGIG (reference sequence).

The chain recombines TRBV6-1 with TRBJ1-5; D is possibly TRBD1 (5 bases). The CDR3 contains 15 residues. Germline V gene data show CDR1 as MNHNS and CDR2 as SASEGT. The V gene lost 1 base and the J gene lost 3 bases, with 10 bases spanning the gap. The CDR3 protein is CASSEETAFNQPQHF. In DNA form, the CDR3 reads TGTGCCAGCAGTGAAGAGACAGCCTTCAATCAGCCCCAGCATTTT.